The rows below give T cell receptor beta chains drawn from one sample of a study of blood T cell repertoires in COVID-19. The table came from immunoSEQ multiplex PCR; TCRdb's copy has only in-frame clones and leaves some out. The sample consists of some 300,000 clones, 70% to 90% of them appearing once. Sequencing input: peripheral blood. The receptor source for this set is a woman aged 45 to 65 with active or convalescent COVID-19. CDR3s include the opening cysteine and the closing phenylalanine or tryptophan. A D gene is named only where the DNA matches it firmly. Clone size appears in some rows only: once, few, many, or a class for an expanded clone.

CDR3aa | CDR3nt | d_gene | v_gene | abundance | j_gene
CASSRGLDYNEQFF | TGCGCCAGCAGCCGGGGACTAGATTACAATGAGCAGTTCTTC | TRBD2 | TRBV5-1 | NA | TRBJ2-1
CASRGRVQETQYF | TGTGCCAGCAGGGGCAGGGTCCAAGAGACCCAGTACTTC | NA | TRBV12-3/TRBV12-4 | NA | TRBJ2-5
CASSARTAGVAGTREQFF | TGTGCCAGCAGCGCTAGGACCGCCGGGGTAGCGGGAACCAGGGAGCAGTTCTTC | TRBD2 | TRBV9 | NA | TRBJ2-1
CATNGTPKINTGELFF | TGTGCTACAAATGGGACTCCAAAAATTAATACCGGGGAGCTGTTTTTT | NA | TRBV28 | NA | TRBJ2-2
CASSQARGTAEQYF | TGTGCCAGCAGCCAGGCAAGGGGGACGGCCGAGCAGTACTTC | NA | TRBV5-4 | NA | TRBJ2-7
CASSLEGTVRSGANVLTF | TGTGCCAGCAGCTTAGAAGGGACAGTCCGCTCTGGGGCCAACGTCCTGACTTTC | TRBD1 | TRBV7-2 | NA | TRBJ2-6
CASSLEWETEAFF | TGTGCCAGCAGCTTAGAGTGGGAGACTGAAGCTTTCTTT | NA | TRBV7-2 | NA | TRBJ1-1
CASSPPRVGHSSYEQYF | TGTGCCAGCAGCCCTCCCCGGGTAGGTCATAGCTCCTACGAGCAGTACTTC | NA | TRBV28 | NA | TRBJ2-7
CASSFFRAAQTKRRSGYTF | TGTGCCAGCAGTTTCTTTCGCGCGGCCCAAACCAAACGGCGGTCTGGCTACACCTTC | NA | TRBV28 | NA | TRBJ1-2
CASSLRQPNRPNYGYTF | TGTGCCAGCAGTCTTCGACAGCCCAACCGCCCTAACTATGGCTACACCTTC | NA | TRBV27 | NA | TRBJ1-2
CAISEQSTNEKLFF | TGTGCCATCAGCGAACAGTCAACTAATGAAAAACTGTTTTTT | NA | TRBV10-3 | once | TRBJ1-4
CASSLAGQGLGVHEQYF | TGCGCCAGCAGCTTGGCGGGACAGGGGTTAGGTGTCCACGAGCAGTACTTC | TRBD1 | TRBV5-1 | many | TRBJ2-7
CASSAKDRDVGYTF | TGTGCCAGCAGCGCTAAGGACAGGGACGTTGGCTACACCTTC | TRBD1 | TRBV9 | once | TRBJ1-2
CASSSGLAGGETQYF | TGCGCCAGCAGCTCGGGACTAGCGGGAGGAGAGACCCAGTACTTC | TRBD2 | TRBV5-1 | NA | TRBJ2-5
CASTVRGSEPQYF | TGTGCCAGCACCGTACGGGGTAGCGAGCCCCAGTACTTC | NA | TRBV6-5 | once | TRBJ2-5
CASSLTGDQPQHF | TGTGCCAGCAGCTTAACAGGGGATCAGCCCCAGCATTTT | TRBD1 | TRBV7-8 | NA | TRBJ1-5
CAISESTENYGYTF | TGTGCCATCAGTGAGTCAACTGAGAACTATGGCTACACCTTC | NA | TRBV10-3 | NA | TRBJ1-2
CASSPRSYNEQFF | TGTGCCAGCAGCCCCCGGTCTTACAATGAGCAGTTCTTC | NA | TRBV7-6 | NA | TRBJ2-1
CASSLRAGSQETQYF | TGTGCCAGCAGCTTAAGAGCGGGGTCCCAAGAGACCCAGTACTTC | TRBD2 | TRBV7-3 | NA | TRBJ2-5
CASSLEQDTEAFF | TGTGCCAGCAGCTTAGAGCAGGACACTGAAGCTTTCTTT | NA | TRBV7-9 | NA | TRBJ1-1
CASSVGQGGNTIYF | TGTGCCAGCAGTGTGGGACAGGGTGGAAACACCATATATTTT | TRBD1 | TRBV2 | NA | TRBJ1-3
CASSPRQGGGNQPQHF | TGTGCCAGCAGCCCCCGACAGGGCGGAGGCAATCAGCCCCAGCATTTT | TRBD1 | TRBV7-8 | NA | TRBJ1-5
CASSLMSVSDGYTF | TGTGCCAGCAGCTTAATGTCAGTCTCTGATGGCTACACCTTC | NA | TRBV7-9 | NA | TRBJ1-2
CASSPIGILEAFF | TGTGCCAGCAGCCCCATCGGTATTCTCGAAGCTTTCTTT | NA | TRBV5-5 | NA | TRBJ1-1
CASSKGQGGTGELFF | TGTGCCAGCAGCAAGGGACAGGGAGGAACCGGGGAGCTGTTTTTT | TRBD1 | TRBV11-1 | once | TRBJ2-2
CASSLLGKKGASYGYTF | TGTGCCAGCAGTTTATTGGGGAAGAAGGGAGCTAGCTATGGCTACACCTTC | NA | TRBV28 | once | TRBJ1-2
CSGGDTAYGYTF | TGCAGCGGGGGGGACACCGCCTATGGCTACACCTTC | NA | TRBV29-1 | once | TRBJ1-2
CASSSAQGPSSYNSPLHF | TGTGCCAGCAGCTCAGCTCAGGGGCCAAGCTCCTATAATTCACCCCTCCACTTT | NA | TRBV7-8 | NA | TRBJ1-6
CASGQGNVYTEAFF | TGTGCCAGCGGACAGGGTAATGTGTACACTGAAGCTTTCTTT | TRBD1 | TRBV6-5 | NA | TRBJ1-1
CASSPGKPETQYF | TGTGCCAGCAGTCCAGGAAAGCCAGAGACCCAGTACTTC | NA | TRBV6-5 | NA | TRBJ2-5
CASSRGTGYNEQFF | TGTGCCAGTAGTCGAGGGACAGGGTACAATGAGCAGTTCTTC | TRBD1 | TRBV19 | NA | TRBJ2-1
CASNRDSTTDTQYF | TGTGCCAGCAACCGGGACTCGACCACAGATACGCAGTATTTT | NA | TRBV9 | NA | TRBJ2-3
CASSPRDSSYEQYF | TGTGCCAGCAGCCCCCGGGACAGTTCCTACGAGCAGTACTTC | TRBD1 | TRBV13 | NA | TRBJ2-7
CASSQGQAHQETQYF | TGTGCCAGCAGCCAGGGACAGGCGCACCAAGAGACCCAGTACTTC | TRBD1 | TRBV4-2 | NA | TRBJ2-5
CASSGRRIQPQHF | TGTGCCAGCTCAGGGAGGAGGATTCAGCCCCAGCATTTT | NA | TRBV28 | few | TRBJ1-5
CASREDFRDTQYF | TGTGCCAGTCGGGAGGATTTCAGAGATACGCAGTATTTT | TRBD2 | TRBV28 | once | TRBJ2-3
CASSQGDGLAVEETQYF | TGTGCCAGCAGCCAAGGAGACGGACTAGCCGTCGAAGAGACCCAGTACTTC | TRBD2 | TRBV4-2 | NA | TRBJ2-5
CASSPWASGSYEQYF | TGTGCCAGCTCACCATGGGCTAGCGGGAGTTACGAGCAGTACTTC | TRBD2 | TRBV18 | NA | TRBJ2-7
CASSEGGLPYNEQFF | TGTGCCAGCAGTGAAGGAGGGCTGCCCTACAATGAGCAGTTCTTC | NA | TRBV25-1 | NA | TRBJ2-1
CAISQTGTSNSPLHF | TGTGCCATCAGCCAAACCGGGACATCAAATTCACCCCTCCACTTT | NA | TRBV10-3 | NA | TRBJ1-6
CASSQEGRGLTYEQYF | TGTGCCAGCAGCCAAGAAGGTCGGGGGTTAACCTACGAGCAGTACTTC | NA | TRBV3-1/TRBV3-2 | NA | TRBJ2-7
CATSRSPYSPYEQYF | TGTGCCACCAGCAGATCACCCTACAGCCCCTACGAGCAGTACTTC | NA | TRBV15 | NA | TRBJ2-7
CASSEDTDRMNTEAFF | TGTGCCAGCAGCGAGGACACGGACAGAATGAACACTGAAGCTTTCTTT | NA | TRBV11-1 | NA | TRBJ1-1
CASSSGTSGIYEQYF | TGCGCCAGCAGCTCGGGGACTAGCGGGATATACGAGCAGTACTTC | TRBD2 | TRBV5-1 | NA | TRBJ2-7
CASSPSLNQPQHF | TGTGCCAGCTCACCCTCCCTGAATCAGCCCCAGCATTTT | NA | TRBV18 | NA | TRBJ1-5
CASSDPRTSGTGTGELFF | TGTGCCAGCAGTGACCCCCGGACTAGCGGGACCGGCACCGGGGAGCTGTTTTTT | TRBD2 | TRBV6-1 | NA | TRBJ2-2